The 17 T cell receptor beta chains presented below share a single source sample, sequenced in a study of OX40 agonist ivuxolimab in advanced cancers. The library was prepared using the immunoSEQ multiplex PCR assay. TCRdb took over this immuneACCESS table, retaining in-frame rearrangements with V and J assigned. Such tables are incomplete; in checked studies, under half of the missing clones stem from an unresolved V gene, and the remainder is unexplained. This sample has approximately 69,000 clones in its table, and 91% of those were observed once. The top ten constitute about 0.3% of the sample. The sequencing used CD4+ or CD8+ T cells sorted from blood, collected in a trial of the OX40 agonist ivuxolimab. The receptors were sampled from an adult with an advanced solid tumor such as melanoma, head and neck, liver or kidney cancer.

The chain employs TRBV11-2 and TRBJ2-2; 9 nucleotides align to TRBD2. After removal of 5 bases from V and 3 bases from J, the junction contained 13 bases not matched to a gene. Germline assignment: CDR1 SGHAT and CDR2 FQNNGV. This CDR3 has 18 residues. DNA for the CDR3: TGTGCCAGCAGCCCAACCACCGGGGGCGGGAGGGACACCGGGGAGCTGTTTTTT. Translated: CASSPTTGGGRDTGELFF.

CDR3 loop: CASSPNVAGGQYNEQFF. The CDR3 nucleotides are TGTGCCAGCAGCCCGAACGTAGCGGGAGGACAGTACAATGAGCAGTTCTTC. This rearrangement joins TRBV9 to TRBJ2-1; 10 bases map to TRBD2. After removal of 4 bases from V and 4 bases from J, the junction contained 11 bases not matched to a gene. The CDR3 has 17 residues. From germline, CDR1 is SGDLS and CDR2 YYNGEE. The whole variable domain, filled in from reference TRBV9 and TRBJ2-1, reads DSGVTQTPKHLITATGQRVTLRCSPRSGDLSVYWYQQSLDQGLQFLIQYYNGEERAKGNILERFSAQQFPDLHSELNLSSLELGDSALYFCASSPNVAGGQYNEQFFGPGTRLTVL.

CDR3 coding DNA: TGTGCCAGCAGCTTAGGTCCGGGCACTGAAGCTTTCTTT. It specifies CASSLGPGTEAFF. The chain has TRBV5-6 and TRBJ1-1; D is ambiguous. This CDR3 spans 13 amino acids. With 2 bases removed from V and 4 bases from J, the gap between germline ends came to 9 bases. Germline-derived CDR1 and CDR2 are SGHDT and YYEEEE.

This sequence joins TRBV7-8 and TRBJ1-5, with D unclear. The V end lost 2 bases, the J end lost 0 bases, and 8 bases lay between the germline ends. The CDR3 spans 15 residues. Looked up from germline, CDR1 is SGHVS and CDR2 is FQNEAQ. In nucleotides, the CDR3 is TGTGCCAGCAGCTTATTCGGCGGTAGCAATCAGCCCCAGCATTTT. Amino acids: CASSLFGGSNQPQHF.

This clone was detected a few times. The same CDR3 can be traced to other DNA sequences in this sample. This chain joins TRBV11-2 and TRBJ1-1, with D hard to call. V lost 4 bases to trimming and J lost 5 bases, with 5 bases between them. The CDR3 is made up of 11 amino acids. Germline V gene data show CDR1 as SGHAT and CDR2 as FQNNGV. CDR3 protein: CASSSRTEAFF. CDR3 DNA: TGTGCCAGCAGCTCGCGTACTGAAGCTTTCTTT.

The chain uses TRBV2 and TRBJ2-3, with D possibly TRBD1 on 5 matching bases. Trimming left V 7 bases short and J 5 bases short, with 16 bases between. This CDR3 region has 14 residues. Germline V gene data show CDR1 as SNHLY and CDR2 as FYNNEI. The CDR3 is CASNQARGQDTQYF. In DNA, the CDR3 is TGTGCCAGCAATCAGGCTAGAGGACAAGATACGCAGTATTTT. Full variable domain (outside the CDR3, taken from reference TRBV2 and TRBJ2-3): EPEVTQTPSHQVTQMGQEVILRCVPISNHLYFYWYRQILGQKVEFLVSFYNNEISEKSEIFDDQFSVERPDGSNFTLKIRSTKLEDSAMYFCASNQARGQDTQYFGPGTRLTVL.

V and J are TRBV6-5 and TRBJ2-7; 14 positions match TRBD2. Per the germline V gene, CDR1 is MNHEY and CDR2 is SVGAGI. J lost 6 bases, V lost 8 bases, and 9 bases had no gene match. The CDR3 totals 15 residues. CDR3 sequence (DNA): TGTGCCAGCCGGAGGGGACTAGCGGGAGCTTCCGAGCAGTACTTC. Residues: CASRRGLAGASEQYF.

This rearrangement joins TRBV7-6 to TRBJ2-7, with 7 bases identical to TRBD1. This CDR3 spans 15 amino acids. J lost 1 base, V lost 1 base, and 4 bases had no gene match. CDR1 is SGHVS and CDR2 is FNYEAQ in the germline V gene. For the CDR3, the DNA is TGTGCCAGCAGCTTAGGCTCGACAGGGTCCTACGAGCAGTACTTC. It specifies CASSLGSTGSYEQYF.

CDR3 loop: CASSLAQGNQPQHF. CDR3 nucleotides: TGTGCCAGCAGCTTAGCTCAGGGGAATCAGCCCCAGCATTTT. The V gene is TRBV7-6, the J gene TRBJ1-5; a weak D match, TRBD1 (6 bases). CDR1 and CDR2 (germline): SGHVS, FNYEAQ. The CDR3 covers 14 residues. The V gene lost 0 bases and the J gene lost 4 bases, with 7 bases spanning the gap.

The V call is TRBV19, the J call TRBJ1-1; no reliable D call. In germline, CDR1 is LNHDA, CDR2 SQIVND (reference sequence). V was clipped by 6 bases and J by 6 bases, with 17 bases between them. The length of the CDR3 is 14 residues. The CDR3 here is CASSLMFTNSEAFF. CDR3 DNA: TGTGCCAGTAGCCTAATGTTCACTAACTCTGAAGCTTTCTTT.

The rearrangement uses TRBV27 and TRBJ2-5; D assignment may be TRBD1 or TRBD2 (5 bases each). V was clipped by 6 bases and J by 7 bases, with 15 bases between them. The CDR3 is 13 amino acids. The germline V gene has CDR1 MNHEY and CDR2 SMNVEV (reference sequence). DNA for the CDR3: TGTGCCAGCAGATTGACCGGGGCCGGGACCCAGTACTTC. Translation: CASRLTGAGTQYF.

This clone was detected once. The CDR3 coding sequence is TGTGCCAGTACCCGGGACAACTATGGCTACACCTTC. It specifies CASTRDNYGYTF. The chain links TRBV19 to TRBJ1-2; the D gene is possibly TRBD1 (5 bases). Trimming removed 7 bases at V and 2 bases at J, with 8 bases between. CDR1 is LNHDA, CDR2 SQIVND, per germline (reference sequence). This CDR3 is 12 amino acids long.

The genes are TRBV9 and TRBJ1-3; 7 bases agree with TRBD1. Germline CDR1 reads SGDLS; CDR2 reads YYNGEE. The J segment lost 6 bases and the V segment lost 3 bases, leaving 6 bases of the junction unmatched. This CDR3 spans 14 amino acids. CDR3 nucleotides: TGTGCCAGCAGCGCCCGACAGGGTGAAAACACCATATATTTT. It codes for CASSARQGENTIYF. Based on the CDR3 plus reference TRBV9 and TRBJ1-3, the full variable domain is DSGVTQTPKHLITATGQRVTLRCSPRSGDLSVYWYQQSLDQGLQFLIQYYNGEERAKGNILERFSAQQFPDLHSELNLSSLELGDSALYFCASSARQGENTIYFGEGSWLTVV.

V gene TRBV7-3 combines with J gene TRBJ2-7; D is uncertain. The ends were cut back, 2 bases at V and 4 bases at J, with 15 bases in the middle. The CDR3 length is 15 residues. CDR1 SGHTA and CDR2 FQGTGA come from the germline V gene. CDR3 residues: CASSLESRFGYEQYF. In nucleotides, the CDR3 is TGTGCCAGCAGCTTAGAGTCGCGGTTTGGGTACGAGCAGTACTTC. The variable domain in full, with the rest retrieved from reference TRBV7-3 and TRBJ2-7, is GAGVSQTPSNKVTEKGKYVELRCDPISGHTALYWYRQSLGQGPEFLIYFQGTGAADDSGLPNDRFFAVRPEGSVSTLKIQRTERGDSAVYLCASSLESRFGYEQYFGPGTRLTVT.

The chain uses TRBV10-3 and TRBJ1-2, with a possible D match to TRBD1 (6 bases). Trimming took off 4 bases at V and 8 bases at J, with 14 bases between the two ends. The CDR3 is made up of 13 amino acids. Per the germline V gene, CDR1 is ENHRY and CDR2 is SYGVKD. This CDR3 is CAISAGQFRGYTF. The CDR3 DNA reads TGTGCCATCAGTGCGGGACAATTTCGGGGCTACACCTTC.

The chain links TRBV7-9 to TRBJ2-3, with TRBD2 matching over 13 bases. J was trimmed by 2 bases and V by 4 bases; bases with no gene match: 3. This CDR3 comprises 16 residues. Germline loops: CDR1 SEHNR, CDR2 FQNEAQ (reference sequence). CDR3 region: CASSSGLAGDTDTQYF. The CDR3 DNA follows: TGTGCCAGCAGCTCTGGACTAGCGGGGGACACAGATACGCAGTATTTT.

This rearrangement joins TRBV28 to TRBJ1-5; D remains ambiguous. This CDR3 is 19 amino acids long. Germline CDR1 MDHEN, CDR2 SYDVKM. Trimming removed 1 base from V and 4 bases from J, with 23 bases in between. The DNA of the CDR3 is TGTGCCAGCAGTTTATACGTCGGAGCCCTGGTCTCTCCGAATCAGCCCCAGCATTTT. Its translation: CASSLYVGALVSPNQPQHF.